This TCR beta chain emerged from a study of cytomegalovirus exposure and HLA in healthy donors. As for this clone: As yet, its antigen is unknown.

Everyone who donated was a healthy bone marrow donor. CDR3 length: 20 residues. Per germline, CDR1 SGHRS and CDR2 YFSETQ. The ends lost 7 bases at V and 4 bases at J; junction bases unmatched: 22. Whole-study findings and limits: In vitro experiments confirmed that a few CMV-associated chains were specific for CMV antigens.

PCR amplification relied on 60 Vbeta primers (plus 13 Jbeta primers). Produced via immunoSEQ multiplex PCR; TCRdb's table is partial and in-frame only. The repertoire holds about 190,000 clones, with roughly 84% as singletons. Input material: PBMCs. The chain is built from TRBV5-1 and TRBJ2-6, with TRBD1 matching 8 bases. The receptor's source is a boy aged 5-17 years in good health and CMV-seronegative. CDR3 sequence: CASRLGFRGHSPPGANVLTF. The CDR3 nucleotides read TGCGCCAGCCGGCTCGGTTTCAGGGGGCACTCACCCCCCGGGGCCAACGTCCTGACTTTC.